This is a list of T cell receptor beta chains from one sample in a study of a mutant IDH1 vaccine in newly diagnosed glioma. Repertoires were generated with immunoSEQ multiplex PCR, while TCRdb's copy carries only in-frame clones and drops some. The sample includes about 31,000 clones, around four fifths seen only once; the top ten take around 11%. No antigens are known for them. This sample comprised PBMCs, obtained from a glioma patient whose treatment included an IDH1 peptide vaccine. The receptors were gathered from a woman in her forties with glioma. Each CDR3 is given with its conserved first and last residue. Fields, in order: CDR3 protein, CDR3 DNA, clone size, J gene, D gene, V gene. The D gene is left open where the match is weak. Expanded clones are given a class, and other clones once, few, many or no size at all.

CDR3 protein: CASWGRNEQYF
CDR3 DNA: TGTGCCAGCTGGGGGCGGAACGAGCAGTACTTC
clone size: NA
J gene: TRBJ2-7
D gene: NA
V gene: TRBV27

CDR3 protein: CASSEEGGVGNQPQHF
CDR3 DNA: TGTGCCAGCAGTGAAGAGGGAGGGGTGGGCAATCAGCCCCAGCATTTT
clone size: NA
J gene: TRBJ1-5
D gene: NA
V gene: TRBV6-1

CDR3 protein: CASSAFSEGYGYTF
CDR3 DNA: TGTGCCAGCAGCGCGTTCTCGGAGGGCTATGGCTACACCTTC
clone size: NA
J gene: TRBJ1-2
D gene: NA
V gene: TRBV9

CDR3 protein: CAISESRGGGYTF
CDR3 DNA: TGTGCCATCAGTGAGTCGAGAGGAGGAGGCTACACCTTC
clone size: NA
J gene: TRBJ1-2
D gene: NA
V gene: TRBV10-3

CDR3 protein: CASSAAGINTGELFF
CDR3 DNA: TGTGCCAGCAGCGCTGCGGGGATTAACACCGGGGAGCTGTTTTTT
clone size: NA
J gene: TRBJ2-2
D gene: NA
V gene: TRBV9

CDR3 protein: CASSEYGGHQPQHF
CDR3 DNA: TGTGCCAGCAGTGAATACGGGGGGCATCAGCCCCAGCATTTT
clone size: NA
J gene: TRBJ1-5
D gene: NA
V gene: TRBV25-1

CDR3 protein: CSVVSAGAKAQYF
CDR3 DNA: TGCAGCGTTGTAAGCGCAGGCGCCAAGGCGCAGTATTTT
clone size: NA
J gene: TRBJ2-3
D gene: NA
V gene: TRBV29-1

CDR3 protein: CASSTNGGRGTEAFF
CDR3 DNA: TGTGCCAGCAGCACGAACGGGGGGAGAGGAACTGAAGCTTTCTTT
clone size: NA
J gene: TRBJ1-1
D gene: NA
V gene: TRBV5-6

CDR3 protein: CASSSLTSGGETQYF
CDR3 DNA: TGTGCCAGCAGCTCCCTGACTAGCGGGGGTGAGACCCAGTACTTC
clone size: NA
J gene: TRBJ2-5
D gene: TRBD2
V gene: TRBV5-6

CDR3 protein: CASSESRGYGAGELFF
CDR3 DNA: TGTGCCAGCAGTGAATCTCGGGGCTACGGGGCCGGGGAGCTGTTTTTT
clone size: NA
J gene: TRBJ2-2
D gene: NA
V gene: TRBV6-1

CDR3 protein: CASSVERVSYEQYF
CDR3 DNA: TGTGCCAGCAGCGTAGAAAGAGTCTCCTACGAGCAGTACTTC
clone size: NA
J gene: TRBJ2-7
D gene: NA
V gene: TRBV9

CDR3 protein: CASSPMGLAVLPYF
CDR3 DNA: TGTGCCAGCAGCCCAATGGGACTAGCAGTACTTCCGTACTTC
clone size: NA
J gene: TRBJ2-7
D gene: TRBD2
V gene: TRBV7-2

CDR3 protein: CASSQELAGGYNEQFF
CDR3 DNA: TGCGCCAGCAGCCAGGAACTAGCGGGGGGTTACAATGAGCAGTTCTTC
clone size: NA
J gene: TRBJ2-1
D gene: TRBD2
V gene: TRBV4-3

CDR3 protein: CSVAQGGDYGYTF
CDR3 DNA: TGCAGCGTTGCCCAAGGGGGAGACTATGGCTACACCTTC
clone size: NA
J gene: TRBJ1-2
D gene: NA
V gene: TRBV29-1

CDR3 protein: CASSTLIPDRGAYNEQFF
CDR3 DNA: TGTGCCAGCAGCACACTCATCCCGGACAGGGGGGCCTACAATGAGCAGTTCTTC
clone size: few
J gene: TRBJ2-1
D gene: TRBD1
V gene: TRBV7-8

CDR3 protein: CASSPLGTGPNNSPLHF
CDR3 DNA: TGCGCCAGCAGCCCCCTCGGGACAGGACCGAATAATTCACCCCTCCACTTT
clone size: NA
J gene: TRBJ1-6
D gene: TRBD1
V gene: TRBV5-1

CDR3 protein: CASSQWAPGAGAYEQYF
CDR3 DNA: TGCGCCAGCAGCCAATGGGCGCCAGGGGCCGGTGCCTACGAGCAGTACTTC
clone size: NA
J gene: TRBJ2-7
D gene: NA
V gene: TRBV4-1

CDR3 protein: CAWGVGETQYF
CDR3 DNA: TGTGCCTGGGGAGTTGGAGAGACCCAGTACTTC
clone size: NA
J gene: TRBJ2-5
D gene: NA
V gene: TRBV30

CDR3 protein: CASSLGRRADTQYF
CDR3 DNA: TGTGCCAGCAGTCTGGGGCGCAGGGCAGATACGCAGTATTTT
clone size: NA
J gene: TRBJ2-3
D gene: NA
V gene: TRBV2

CDR3 protein: CASSPGPDSPLHF
CDR3 DNA: TGTGCCAGCTCACCTGGGCCAGATTCACCCCTCCACTTT
clone size: NA
J gene: TRBJ1-6
D gene: NA
V gene: TRBV18

CDR3 protein: CASSDMGASTEAFF
CDR3 DNA: TGTGCCAGCAGTGACATGGGGGCCAGCACTGAAGCTTTCTTT
clone size: NA
J gene: TRBJ1-1
D gene: NA
V gene: TRBV6-5

CDR3 protein: CASSQDRRGGAYEQYF
CDR3 DNA: TGTGCCAGCAGCCAAGATCGCAGGGGGGGGGCCTACGAGCAGTACTTC
clone size: NA
J gene: TRBJ2-7
D gene: NA
V gene: TRBV4-2

CDR3 protein: CASSHTGDVYEQYF
CDR3 DNA: TGTGCCAGCAGTCATACTGGAGATGTCTACGAGCAGTACTTC
clone size: NA
J gene: TRBJ2-7
D gene: NA
V gene: TRBV16

CDR3 protein: CTSSQGDNEKKQYF
CDR3 DNA: TGCACCAGCAGCCAAGGGGACAACGAAAAGAAGCAGTACTTC
clone size: NA
J gene: TRBJ2-7
D gene: NA
V gene: TRBV1

CDR3 protein: CASSRVGQRNQPQHF
CDR3 DNA: TGCGCCAGCAGCCGGGTGGGACAGCGCAATCAGCCCCAGCATTTT
clone size: NA
J gene: TRBJ1-5
D gene: TRBD1
V gene: TRBV4-1

CDR3 protein: CASSDPSSSLNEKLFF
CDR3 DNA: TGTGCCAGCAGTGACCCCTCGAGTTCGCTTAATGAAAAACTGTTTTTT
clone size: NA
J gene: TRBJ1-4
D gene: NA
V gene: TRBV25-1

CDR3 protein: CAWSVGRAFAPLHF
CDR3 DNA: TGTGCCTGGAGTGTAGGCAGGGCATTTGCACCCCTCCACTTT
clone size: once
J gene: TRBJ1-6
D gene: NA
V gene: TRBV30

CDR3 protein: CAWSPGISGTEAFF
CDR3 DNA: TGTGCCTGGAGCCCCGGGATTTCTGGGACTGAAGCTTTCTTT
clone size: few
J gene: TRBJ1-1
D gene: NA
V gene: TRBV30

CDR3 protein: CASSLGKGLLTSGNTIYF
CDR3 DNA: TGTGCCAGTAGTCTTGGGAAGGGCCTACTTACCTCTGGAAACACCATATATTTT
clone size: NA
J gene: TRBJ1-3
D gene: NA
V gene: TRBV19

CDR3 protein: CASSPDRPNEKLFF
CDR3 DNA: TGTGCCAGCAGCCCGGACAGGCCCAATGAAAAACTGTTTTTT
clone size: once
J gene: TRBJ1-4
D gene: TRBD1
V gene: TRBV7-2

CDR3 protein: CASSEGGLAQPQHF
CDR3 DNA: TGTGCCAGCAGTGAAGGAGGGTTGGCTCAGCCCCAGCATTTT
clone size: NA
J gene: TRBJ1-5
D gene: NA
V gene: TRBV6-1

CDR3 protein: CASSTRYNTEAFF
CDR3 DNA: TGTGCCAGTAGTACCCGATATAACACTGAAGCTTTCTTT
clone size: NA
J gene: TRBJ1-1
D gene: NA
V gene: TRBV19

CDR3 protein: CASSLEGQSGQPQHF
CDR3 DNA: TGTGCCAGCAGCTTAGAGGGCCAAAGTGGTCAGCCCCAGCATTTT
clone size: NA
J gene: TRBJ1-5
D gene: NA
V gene: TRBV7-2

CDR3 protein: CASSPGQGRWNAGELFF
CDR3 DNA: TGTGCCAGCAGCCCCGGACAGGGAAGGTGGAACGCCGGGGAGCTGTTTTTT
clone size: NA
J gene: TRBJ2-2
D gene: TRBD1
V gene: TRBV7-3

CDR3 protein: CASSLAGHTSYNEQFF
CDR3 DNA: TGTGCCAGCAGCTTAGCGGGACACACATCCTACAATGAGCAGTTCTTC
clone size: NA
J gene: TRBJ2-1
D gene: NA
V gene: TRBV7-9